This T cell receptor (beta chain) was sequenced during a study of cytomegalovirus exposure and HLA in healthy donors. The wider study: An early data release held approximately 80 million unique TCRs from HLA-typed donors.

Donors had nominal health at sampling but likely had unrecorded immune exposures. PCR amplification relied on 60 Vbeta primers (plus 13 Jbeta primers). Sequencing used immunoSEQ multiplex PCR; TCRdb keeps in-frame clones, though not all of them. The sample lists about 130,000 clones, about four fifths seen once, with roughly 5.5% in the top ten. Germline loops: CDR1 WSHSY, CDR2 SAAADI. V lost 4 bases and J lost 2, with 17 bases in between. The CDR3 spans 16 residues. This chain joins TRBV10-2 and TRBJ1-1, with D uncertain. The receptor comes from a man aged 25 to 40 in good health and CMV-seronegative. Sequences were obtained from PBMCs. CDR3 sequence reads: CASSGVSGKPNTEAFF. DNA of the CDR3: TGCGCCAGCAGTGGGGTCTCGGGGAAACCTAACACTGAAGCTTTCTTT.